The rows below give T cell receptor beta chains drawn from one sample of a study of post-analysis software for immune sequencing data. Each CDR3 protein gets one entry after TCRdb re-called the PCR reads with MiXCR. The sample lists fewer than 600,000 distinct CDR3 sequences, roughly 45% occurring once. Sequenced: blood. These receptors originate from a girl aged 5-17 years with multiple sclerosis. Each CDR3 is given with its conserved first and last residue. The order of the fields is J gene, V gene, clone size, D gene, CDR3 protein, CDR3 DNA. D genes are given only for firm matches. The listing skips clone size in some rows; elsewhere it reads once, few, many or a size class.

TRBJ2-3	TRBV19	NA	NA	CASSYGPSTDTQYF	TGTGCCAGTAGTTACGGCCCTAGCACAGATACGCAGTATTTT
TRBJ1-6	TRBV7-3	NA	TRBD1	CASSRDREAPLHF	TGTGCCAGCAGCCGGGACAGGGAAGCGCCCCTCCACTTT
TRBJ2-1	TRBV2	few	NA	CASSGTGIEQFF	TGTGCCAGCAGTGGTACAGGGATTGAGCAGTTCTTC
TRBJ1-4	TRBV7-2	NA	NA	CASSPGPYNEKRFF	TGTGCCAGCAGCCCCGGGCCCTATAATGAAAAACGGTTTTTT
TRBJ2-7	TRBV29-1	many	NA	CSVLGRNYEQYF	TGCAGCGTTCTAGGGAGGAACTACGAGCAGTACTTC
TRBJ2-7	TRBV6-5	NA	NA	CASRRAGVYEQYF	TGTGCCAGCCGGCGGGCAGGGGTCTACGAGCAGTACTTC
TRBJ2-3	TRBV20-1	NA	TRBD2	CSARAAGNTDTQYF	TGCAGTGCTAGAGCAGCGGGAAACACAGATACGCAGTATTTT
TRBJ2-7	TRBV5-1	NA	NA	CASSLALEPYEQYF	TGCGCCAGCAGCTTGGCCCTGGAGCCCTACGAGCAGTACTTC
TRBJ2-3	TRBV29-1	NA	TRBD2	CSVEGARSSGRADPDTQYF	TGCAGCGTTGAAGGGGCCAGAAGTAGCGGGAGGGCCGATCCAGATACGCAGTATTTT
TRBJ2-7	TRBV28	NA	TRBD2	CASLPSSGSYEQYF	TGTGCCAGCTTACCTTCTAGCGGGAGCTACGAGCAGTACTTC
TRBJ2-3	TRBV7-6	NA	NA	CASSLAWREADTQYF	TGTGCCAGCAGCTTAGCATGGCGGGAAGCAGATACGCAGTATTTT
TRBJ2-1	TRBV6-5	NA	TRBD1	CASSRTGTGGNEQFF	TGTGCCAGCAGTCGAACCGGGACAGGGGGTAATGAGCAGTTCTTC
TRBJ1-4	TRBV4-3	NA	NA	CASSQDTVHEKLFF	TGCGCCAGCAGCCAAGATACCGTCCATGAAAAACTGTTTTTT
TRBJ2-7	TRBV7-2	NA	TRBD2	CASSLGVAGALNEQYF	TGTGCCAGCAGCTTAGGTGTTGCGGGAGCGCTGAACGAGCAGTACTTC
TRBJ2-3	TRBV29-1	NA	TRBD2	CSVVQAGGSTDTQYF	TGCAGCGTTGTACAAGCGGGAGGTTCCACAGATACGCAGTATTTT
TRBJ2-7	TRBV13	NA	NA	CASSLWRAGLYEQYF	TGTGCCAGCAGCCTTTGGAGGGCGGGACTCTACGAGCAGTACTTC
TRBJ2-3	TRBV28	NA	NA	CASSYGGGHRADTQYF	TGTGCCAGCAGTTACGGGGGCGGTCACAGGGCAGATACGCAGTATTTT
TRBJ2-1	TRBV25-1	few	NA	CASSEYRTANEQFF	TGTGCCAGCAGTGAATACAGGACTGCAAATGAGCAGTTCTTC